Following are 15 T cell receptor delta chains from one sample sequenced in a study of gamma-delta chains in newborns, infants, children. TCRdb re-identified clones in the reads via CATT. Among around 10,000 delta-chain clones listed, 9% to 10% were seen once. Material: blood. These receptors were taken from a child who was a newborn, infant or young child, either healthy, febrile or measles-vaccinated (not recorded which).

In the case of this clone: The germline gene is not matched at one end of the junction; a read error may be the cause. V and J are TRDV1 and TRDJ1; 8 bases fit TRDD3. The CDR3 is made up of 14 amino acids. The germline gives CDR1 TSWWSYY, CDR2 QGS. Here the CDR3 reads CALDWGENTDKLIF. The CDR3 DNA sequence: TGTGCCCTTGACTGGGGGGAAAACACCGATAAACTCATCTTT.

This clone has just a few counts. The chain employs TRAV29/DV5 and TRDJ1; 13 bases are shared with TRDD3. Germline V CDR1 and CDR2: NSMFDY, ISSIKDK. The CDR3 loop spans 19 amino acids. Unmatched junction bases numbered 12, after V lost 0 bases and J lost 1 base. In nucleotides, the CDR3 is TGTGCAGCAAGCGTTTTGGGGTACTGGGGGATACGGGGCACCGATAAACTCATCTTT. Protein sequence: CAASVLGYWGIRGTDKLIF.

This chain links TRDV3 with TRDJ1; 10 bases fit TRDD3. Germline CDR1 TVYSNPD, CDR2 GDNSRS (reference sequence). V dropped 0 bases and J dropped 3; count of bases not matched to a gene: 31. There are 23 residues in the CDR3. CDR3 in amino acids: CAFSPEAFSGPWGIGVGADKLIF. The CDR3, as DNA: TGTGCCTTTAGCCCCGAGGCCTTCTCTGGGCCCTGGGGGATAGGGGTTGGGGCCGATAAACTCATCTTT. Full variable domain (remainder filled in from reference TRDV3 and TRDJ1): CDKVTQSSPDQTVASGSEVVLLCTYDTVYSNPDLFWYRIRPDYSFQFVFYGDNSRSEGADFTQGRFSVKHILTQKAFHLVISPVRTEDSATYYCAFSPEAFSGPWGIGVGADKLIFGKGTRVTVEP.

Turning to this clone: A single base separates this from a much larger clone, so it may be a read error. The chain combines TRDV2 with TRDJ1; TRDD3 matches 8 bases. The CDR3 consists of 17 residues. CDR1 and CDR2 from the germline V gene are GEAIGNYY and EKD. The V and J ends lost 3 bases and 4 bases, in that order; junction bases with no gene match: 15. CDR3 sequence reads: CACDPVLGGTLSDKLIF. The CDR3 DNA sequence: TGTGCCTGTGACCCCGTACTGGGGGGTACCCTCAGCGATAAACTCATCTTT.

The rearrangement links TRDV2 to TRDJ1, with D unresolved. Trimming took 0 bases from V and 2 from J, leaving 15 bases between them. Germline-derived CDR1 and CDR2 are GEAIGNYY and EKD. The CDR3 has 16 residues. CDR3 protein: CACDTVGASGTDKLIF. In DNA, the CDR3 is TGTGCCTGTGACACCGTAGGGGCCTCGGGGACCGATAAACTCATCTTT.

This clone was counted between two and nine times. CDR3 loop: CACDTVDRGVTDKLIF. In DNA form, the CDR3 reads TGTGCCTGTGACACCGTGGATCGGGGGGTCACCGATAAACTCATCTTT. J is TRDJ1 and V is TRDV2, with D possibly TRDD3 on 5 matching bases. CDR1 is GEAIGNYY and CDR2 is EKD in the germline V gene. The CDR3 extends over 16 amino acids. V was clipped by 0 bases and J by 1 base, with 14 bases between them.

As regards this clone: The TCRdb protein, from a much larger clone, departs from this DNA's translation at residue 14, likely by read error; the protein shown derives from the DNA. The chain couples TRDV2 to TRDJ1; D remains unclear. Germline V gene lookup returns CDR1 GEAIGNYY and CDR2 EKD. The CDR3 is 18 residues long. CDR3 in amino acids: CACDILRTTPKYTYKLIF. CDR3 DNA sequence: TGTGCCTGTGACATATTAAGGACTACGCCTAAGTACACCTATAAACTCATCTTT.

With regard to this clone: Sequence at one end of the junction differs from germline and may be a read error. This sequence joins TRDV2 and TRDJ1, with TRDD3 matching over 11 bases. Germline V gene sequence: CDR1 GEAIGNYY, CDR2 EKD. The CDR3 has 16 amino acids. Here the CDR3 DNA reads TGTGCCCGTGACCCACTGGGGGATAAATCCACCGATAAACTCATCTTT. Protein sequence: CARDPLGDKSTDKLIF.

This clone occurred a few times. J is TRDJ3 and V is TRDV2; 7 nucleotides align to TRDD3. Germline assignment: CDR1 GEAIGNYY and CDR2 EKD. The CDR3 has 20 amino acids. The J segment lost 0 bases and the V segment lost 3 bases, leaving 13 bases of the junction unmatched. This chain's CDR3 is CACDPTGYSVGSWDTRQMFF. CDR3 coding DNA: TGTGCCTGTGACCCTACGGGATACTCGGTAGGCTCCTGGGACACCCGACAGATGTTTTTC.

Notes on this clone: Other DNA sequences in this specimen translate into the identical CDR3. The chain joins TRDV2 to TRDJ2, with D unresolved. The CDR3 is 12 amino acids. The V end lost 4 bases, the J end lost 0 bases, and 2 bases lay between the germline ends. Germline V gives CDR1 GEAIGNYY, CDR2 EKD. The DNA of the CDR3 is TGTGCCTGTGATACTTTGACAGCACAACTCTTCTTT. Its protein is CACDTLTAQLFF.

This clone was picked up a small number of times. This clone may be a read error of a much larger clone one base away. This sequence joins TRDV2 and TRDJ1; a weak D match, TRDD3 (5 bases). The CDR3 is 22 amino acids. CDR1 is GEAIGNYY and CDR2 is EKD in the germline V gene. V was pared by 0 bases and J by 0 bases, with 31 bases between. DNA for the CDR3: TGTGCCTGTGACACCGTCACTGAGGGATCGCTGGCGCTACGGTTGTACACCGATAAACTCATCTTT. Translated, it gives CACDTVTEGSLALRLYTDKLIF.

This clone qualifies as medium-sized (0.01 to 0.1%). This sample includes further DNA sequences coding for the same CDR3. The chain links TRDV2 to TRDJ3; possible D gene TRDD3, 5 bases. From germline, CDR1 is GEAIGNYY and CDR2 EKD. The V and J ends lost 2 bases and 0 bases respectively, with 10 bases between them. The CDR3 runs to 17 residues. This CDR3 reads CACDITGLSWDTRQMFF. The CDR3 nucleotides are TGTGCCTGTGACATTACTGGACTCTCCTGGGACACCCGACAGATGTTTTTC.

This clone qualifies as medium-sized. A single base separates this from a much larger clone, so it may be a read error. Other DNA sequences in this specimen translate into the identical CDR3. CDR3 nucleotides: TGTGCCTGTGACACTGTACTGGGGGATAGCTCCTGGGACACCCGACAGATGTTTTTC. This translates into CACDTVLGDSSWDTRQMFF. V usage is TRDV2 and J usage is TRDJ3, with 11 nucleotides matching TRDD3. Germline loops: CDR1 GEAIGNYY, CDR2 EKD. The ends lost 1 base at V and 0 bases at J; junction bases unmatched: 4. This CDR3 has 19 residues.

This chain joins TRDV1 and TRDJ2; TRDD3 agrees at 13 bases. This CDR3 is built from 24 residues. Germline assignment: CDR1 TSWWSYY and CDR2 QGS. With V trimmed by 1 base and J by 2 bases, 22 bases remained unmatched. As DNA, the CDR3 is TGTGCTCTTGGGGAACCTACCTTCCCACGACGGACTGGGGGATACGCTAGCTTGACAGCACAACTCTTCTTT. It is translated as CALGEPTFPRRTGGYASLTAQLFF.

In its sample, this clone was seen a few times. The CDR3 bases are TGTGCCTGTGACAACCGCCTTCCTACGCCTGGGGGATCATTATCGTACACCGATAAACTCATCTTT. The encoded protein is CACDNRLPTPGGSLSYTDKLIF. The rearrangement links TRDV2 to TRDJ1, with D possibly being TRDD2 or TRDD3 (9 bases each). V was trimmed by 2 bases and J by 0 bases, leaving 33 bases between them. Germline lookup yields CDR1 GEAIGNYY and CDR2 EKD. CDR3 length: 22 amino acids.